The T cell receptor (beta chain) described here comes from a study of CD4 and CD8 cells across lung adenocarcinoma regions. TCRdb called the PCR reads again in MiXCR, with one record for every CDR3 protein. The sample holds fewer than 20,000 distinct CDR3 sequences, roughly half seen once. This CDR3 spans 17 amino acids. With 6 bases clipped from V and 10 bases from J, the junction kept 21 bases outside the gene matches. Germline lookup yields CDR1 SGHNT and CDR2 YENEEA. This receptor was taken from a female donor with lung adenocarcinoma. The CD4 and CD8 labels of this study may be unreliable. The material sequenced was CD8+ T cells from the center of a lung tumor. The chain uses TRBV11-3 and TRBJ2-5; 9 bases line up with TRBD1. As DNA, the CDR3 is TGTGCCAGCAGGGAGGGGGGACAGGGATGTGACCAAGACATCCAGTACTTC. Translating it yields CASREGGQGCDQDIQYF.